Below are 23 T cell receptor beta chains sequenced from a single sample in a study of blood T cell repertoires in COVID-19. The repertoire was sequenced with immunoSEQ multiplex PCR; TCRdb's copy has only in-frame clones and lacks some. The sample contains about 190,000 clones, around 83% of which appear only once. Sequencing was carried out using PBMCs or T cells enriched from blood (not recorded which). The origin of the receptors is a woman aged 30 to 39 who had been exposed to COVID-19.

V usage is TRBV9 and J usage is TRBJ1-1, with D uncertain. CDR3 length equals 13 residues. Deletions cut 4 bases from V and 4 bases from J, with 11 bases between. Germline V CDR1 and CDR2: SGDLS, YYNGEE. CDR3 nucleotide sequence: TGTGCCAGCAGCCCCCAGGCGTTCACTGAAGCTTTCTTT. It specifies CASSPQAFTEAFF.

The chain joins TRBV7-9 to TRBJ2-7; D gene ambiguous. V was cut by 2 bases and J by 3 bases, with 11 bases left in between. Looked up from germline, CDR1 is SEHNR and CDR2 is FQNEAQ (reference sequence). The CDR3 contains 14 residues. The CDR3 coding sequence is TGTGCCAGCAGCTTACCCCCACCAGGCTACGAGCAGTACTTC. Translated: CASSLPPPGYEQYF.

The chain carries TRBV5-1 and TRBJ1-4, with 8 positions matching TRBD1. CDR3 length: 13 amino acids. V dropped 3 bases and J dropped 13; count of bases not matched to a gene: 8. Germline CDR1 is SGHRS and CDR2 is YFSETQ. The chain's CDR3 is CASSWVPGTGLFF. In DNA form, the CDR3 reads TGCGCCAGCAGCTGGGTCCCCGGGACAGGACTGTTTTTT.

The chain combines TRBV29-1 with TRBJ2-1; the D is unclear. This CDR3 spans 11 amino acids. The germline V gene encodes CDR1 SQVTM and CDR2 ANQGSEA. Trimming shortened V by 1 base and J by 6 bases, and 4 bases separated the two germline ends. For the CDR3, the DNA is TGCAGCGTTGAAGCCGGCAATGAGCAGTTCTTC. It encodes CSVEAGNEQFF.

This CDR3 is CATSSARGNEQFF. The CDR3 nucleotides read TGTGCCACCAGCAGTGCCAGGGGAAATGAGCAGTTCTTC. This chain uses TRBV15 with TRBJ2-1; D is possibly TRBD1 (6 bases). CDR1 and CDR2 from the germline V gene are LNHNV and YYDKDF (reference sequence). CDR3 length: 13 residues. Trimming left V 3 bases short and J 7 bases short, with 10 bases between. The full variable domain, in which reference TRBV15 and TRBJ2-1 provide the parts outside the CDR3, is DAMVIQNPRYQVTQFGKPVTLSCSQTLNHNVMYWYQQKSSQAPKLLFHYYDKDFNNEADTPDNFQSRRPNTSFCFLDIRSPGLGDTAMYLCATSSARGNEQFFGPGTRLTVL.

The rearrangement links TRBV27 to TRBJ2-7; perhaps TRBD2 as D (6 bases). Trimming took off 3 bases at V and 3 bases at J, with 12 bases between the two ends. The CDR3 runs to 14 residues. CDR1 and CDR2 from the germline V gene are MNHEY and SMNVEV (reference sequence). CDR3 sequence reads: CASSFGGMVYEQYF. CDR3 in DNA: TGTGCCAGCAGTTTCGGGGGTATGGTCTACGAGCAGTACTTC.

The rearrangement joins TRBV12-3 or TRBV12-4 to TRBJ1-2; TRBD1 might be the D (5 bases). This CDR3 is 13 amino acids long. Trimming pared 0 bases from V and 8 bases from J, leaving 10 bases between. The CDR3 region has the DNA TGTGCCAGCAGTTTAGCGCTAGGGGCCGGCTACACCTTC. It translates to CASSLALGAGYTF.

V usage is TRBV4-2 and J usage is TRBJ1-1, with D perhaps matching TRBD1 (5 bases). V shed 2 bases and J shed 7 bases, with 20 bases lying between them. There are 16 residues in the CDR3. Germline CDR1 reads LGHNA; CDR2 reads YNFKEQ. The CDR3 region has the DNA TGTGCCAGCAGCCAATTTATCGGGACTTCTCCATTTGAAGCTTTCTTT. It yields the protein CASSQFIGTSPFEAFF.

The V call is TRBV7-2, the J call TRBJ2-3, with TRBD2 matching over 8 bases. This CDR3 contains 16 residues. From germline, CDR1 is SGHTA and CDR2 FQGNSA. After removal of 5 bases from V and 6 bases from J, the junction contained 13 bases not matched to a gene. The CDR3 protein is CASSIHLGGATDTQYF. CDR3 sequence (DNA): TGTGCCAGCAGCATCCACCTCGGGGGGGCCACTGATACGCAGTATTTT.

The chain links TRBV5-1 to TRBJ1-4; D call uncertain. Trimming removed 0 bases at V and 4 bases at J, with 10 bases between. This CDR3 comprises 15 residues. The germline V gene encodes CDR1 SGHRS and CDR2 YFSETQ. This CDR3 is CASSLGQILNEKLFF. In DNA form, the CDR3 reads TGCGCCAGCAGCTTGGGCCAGATCCTTAATGAAAAACTGTTTTTT.

V gene TRBV6-5 combines with J gene TRBJ1-1, with no clear D. Germline V gene data show CDR1 as MNHEY and CDR2 as SVGAGI. Trimming pared 4 bases from V and 0 bases from J, leaving 9 bases between. The CDR3 totals 14 residues. The CDR3 coding sequence is TGTGCCAGCAGTTCGCTTACAGTGAACACTGAAGCTTTCTTT. It yields the protein CASSSLTVNTEAFF.

Concerning this clone: At the DNA level, this CDR3 is encoded by other sequences in the same sample as well. The CDR3 coding sequence is TGCGCCAGCAGCCAAGCAGCAGGGGCTAACTATGGCTACACCTTC. Residues: CASSQAAGANYGYTF. The chain uses TRBV4-1 and TRBJ1-2; perhaps TRBD1 as D (6 bases). The CDR3 sequence is 15 residues long. V was clipped by 1 base and J by 0 bases, with 9 bases between them. CDR1 is MGHRA and CDR2 is YSYEKL in the germline V gene.

CDR3 residues: CASSQGGDQPQHF. DNA of the CDR3: TGTGCCAGCAGCCAAGGGGGCGATCAGCCCCAGCATTTT. The chain joins TRBV14 to TRBJ1-5; possible D gene TRBD1, 5 bases. This CDR3 has 13 residues. CDR1 is SGHDN and CDR2 is FVKESK in the germline V gene. V gave up 1 base and J gave up 5 bases, with 6 bases separating them.

A few counts support this clone. This chain joins TRBV2 and TRBJ2-2, with D perhaps TRBD2 (5 bases). V was pared by 6 bases and J by 3 bases, with 11 bases between. The CDR3 is 14 residues long. Germline V gene lookup returns CDR1 SNHLY and CDR2 FYNNEI. CDR3 protein: CASRGLADTGELFF. The CDR3, as DNA: TGTGCCAGCAGGGGCCTAGCAGACACCGGGGAGCTGTTTTTT.

This chain joins TRBV5-1 and TRBJ2-5, with D possibly being TRBD2 (5 bases). The CDR3 contains 16 residues. Germline loops: CDR1 SGHRS, CDR2 YFSETQ. V shed 2 bases and J shed 2 bases, with 16 bases lying between them. CDR3 amino acids: CASSFGPTGGQETQYF. The CDR3 nucleotides are TGCGCCAGCAGCTTTGGGCCTACTGGCGGGCAAGAGACCCAGTACTTC.

V gene TRBV5-8 combines with J gene TRBJ2-5; D possibly corresponds to TRBD1 (5 bases). CDR3 length: 14 residues. Trimming took 2 bases from V and 5 from J, leaving 13 bases between them. Germline V lookup: CDR1 SGHTS, CDR2 YDEGEE. As DNA, the CDR3 is TGTGCCAGCAGCTTCGACCCAGGGCGTGAGACCCAGTACTTC. This sequence encodes CASSFDPGRETQYF.

The chain uses TRBV4-1 and TRBJ2-2; TRBD2 agrees at 8 bases. The J segment lost 4 bases and the V segment lost 4 bases, leaving 5 bases of the junction unmatched. Germline V gene data show CDR1 as MGHRA and CDR2 as YSYEKL. This CDR3 has 15 amino acids. The CDR3 here is CASSLLGGATGELFF. In DNA form, the CDR3 reads TGCGCCAGCAGCCTTCTCGGGGGGGCCACCGGGGAGCTGTTTTTT.

The chain links TRBV19 to TRBJ2-2; D is possibly TRBD1 (6 bases). The CDR3 is made up of 14 amino acids. Germline lookup yields CDR1 LNHDA and CDR2 SQIVND (reference sequence). V lost 10 bases to trimming and J lost 5 bases, with 17 bases between them. The CDR3 sequence is CATQTGTLTGELFF. In nucleotides, the CDR3 is TGTGCCACCCAAACCGGGACACTTACCGGGGAGCTGTTTTTT.

The chain links TRBV29-1 to TRBJ2-5; the match to TRBD2 covers 9 bases. The CDR3 spans 13 residues. V was pared by 3 bases and J by 6 bases, with 5 bases of the junction left unmatched. The germline gives CDR1 SQVTM, CDR2 ANQGSEA. The CDR3 coding sequence is TGCAGCGTTGAGACCGCGGGGGGGCAGACCCAGTACTTC. This encodes CSVETAGGQTQYF.

The genes are TRBV3-1 (or the pseudogene TRBV3-2) and TRBJ1-2, with D unclear. V gave up 3 bases and J gave up 4 bases, with 12 bases separating them. The CDR3 loop spans 14 amino acids. Per germline, CDR1 LGHDT and CDR2 YNNKEL (reference sequence). CDR3 residues: CASSQTSQVYGYTF. The CDR3 nucleotides are TGTGCCAGCAGCCAGACATCGCAGGTCTATGGCTACACCTTC.

This clone was detected only once. This rearrangement joins TRBV6-6 to TRBJ2-3; TRBD2 matches 10 bases. Germline V gene sequence: CDR1 MNHNY, CDR2 SVGAGI (reference sequence). The CDR3 is 17 residues long. The ends lost 5 bases at V and 0 bases at J; junction bases unmatched: 8. CDR3 sequence: CASSRTSGWSSTDTQYF. The CDR3 DNA reads TGTGCCAGCAGTCGGACTAGCGGCTGGTCTAGCACAGATACGCAGTATTTT.

This chain links TRBV27 with TRBJ1-2; possibly TRBD1 for D (5 bases). Germline values: CDR1 MNHEY, CDR2 SMNVEV (reference sequence). The V end was cut by 5 bases, the J end by 4 bases, with 11 bases between. CDR3 size: 13 residues. The CDR3 DNA reads as TGTGCCAGCAGTCTAAGGGGTTTCTATGGCTACACCTTC. It specifies CASSLRGFYGYTF.

This chain uses TRBV28 with TRBJ1-1; the D gene is possibly TRBD1 (5 bases). CDR3 size: 15 residues. CDR1 is MDHEN, CDR2 SYDVKM, per germline. The V end lost 7 bases, the J end lost 0 bases, and 15 bases lay between the germline ends. CDR3 loop: CASNPGGIVNTEAFF. The CDR3 DNA is TGTGCCAGCAACCCCGGGGGAATCGTGAACACTGAAGCTTTCTTT.